Presented here are 28 T cell receptor beta chains from one specimen sequenced in a study of blood T cell repertoires in COVID-19. Sequencing used immunoSEQ multiplex PCR; TCRdb keeps in-frame clones, though not all of them. Of around 89,000 clones detected, about nine tenths appear once; the ten largest clones hold over 0.45%. Sequencing input: peripheral blood. These receptors were taken from a man aged 55-75 years with acute or convalescent COVID-19.

V and J are TRBV29-1 and TRBJ1-5, with 7 positions matching TRBD1. Per germline, CDR1 SQVTM and CDR2 ANQGSEA. V lost 4 bases to trimming and J lost 1 base; unmatched junction nucleotides: 1. The CDR3 contains 13 residues. The DNA of the CDR3 is TGCAGCGTTGCACAGGGGAGCAATCAGCCCCAGCATTTT. Translating gives CSVAQGSNQPQHF.

The rearrangement links TRBV23-1 to TRBJ2-2; no clear D gene. TRBV23-1 is known as an ORF, though its function is uncertain. The CDR3 has 14 residues. V dropped 1 base and J dropped 6 bases, with 9 bases sitting between them. The CDR3 sequence is CASSQLSRSGELFF. The CDR3, as DNA: TGCGCCAGCAGTCAATTAAGTCGGTCCGGGGAGCTGTTTTTT.

This chain joins TRBV11-2 and TRBJ2-1; TRBD2 matches 13 bases. V gave up 0 bases and J gave up 9 bases; unmatched junction bases: 8. The CDR3 consists of 17 residues. CDR1 is SGHAT and CDR2 is FQNNGV in the germline V gene. In nucleotides, the CDR3 is TGTGCCAGCAGCTTAGAACGGACTAGCGGGAGCCGGGGTGAGCAGTTCTTC. Amino acids: CASSLERTSGSRGEQFF.

The chain employs TRBV30 and TRBJ1-5, with 8 bases aligning to TRBD1. Losses at the gene ends were 3 bases for V and 1 base for J; bases not matched to a gene: 8. Germline V gene data show CDR1 as GTSNPN and CDR2 as SVGIG (reference sequence). CDR3 length: 16 amino acids. The CDR3 protein is CAWSDDRGRSNQPQHF. CDR3 DNA: TGTGCCTGGAGCGACGACAGGGGTCGAAGCAATCAGCCCCAGCATTTT.

The chain uses TRBV9 and TRBJ1-1, with 8 positions matching TRBD1. The CDR3 extends over 15 amino acids. V shed 0 bases and J 3 bases; nucleotides not matched to a gene: 4. The germline V gene has CDR1 SGDLS and CDR2 YYNGEE. The CDR3 loop is CASSVGTGRDTEAFF. The CDR3, as DNA: TGTGCCAGCAGCGTAGGGACAGGGCGGGACACTGAAGCTTTCTTT.

This clone was observed a handful of times. The V call is TRBV11-2, the J call TRBJ1-4, with D unresolved. The V gene's germline CDR1 is SGHAT and CDR2 FQNNGV. CDR3 size: 14 residues. V lost 4 bases and J lost 8, with 14 bases in between. The CDR3, as DNA: TGTGCCAGCAGCTCCCCGACGGGGTTCGAAAAACTGTTTTTT. Its translation is CASSSPTGFEKLFF.

The J gene is TRBJ2-7, the V gene TRBV5-6, with 10 bases matching TRBD1. Germline values: CDR1 SGHDT, CDR2 YYEEEE. Losses at the gene ends were 5 bases for V and 2 bases for J; bases not matched to a gene: 4. CDR3 length: 14 residues. The CDR3 sequence is CASRDRGGTYEQYF. In DNA form, the CDR3 reads TGTGCCAGCAGGGACAGGGGGGGCACCTACGAGCAGTACTTC.

The chain employs TRBV13 and TRBJ2-7; perhaps TRBD2 as D (5 bases). This CDR3 is 14 amino acids long. V was clipped by 1 base and J by 3 bases, with 10 bases between them. Germline assignment: CDR1 PRHDT and CDR2 FYEKMQ (reference sequence). In DNA form, the CDR3 reads TGTGCCAGCAGCTTAGCAAGCGGAATCTACGAGCAGTACTTC. Translating it yields CASSLASGIYEQYF. Full variable domain (missing parts from reference TRBV13 and TRBJ2-7): AAGVIQSPRHLIKEKRETATLKCYPIPRHDTVYWYQQGPGQDPQFLISFYEKMQSDKGSIPDRFSAQQFSDYHSELNMSSLELGDSALYFCASSLASGIYEQYFGPGTRLTVT.

V is TRBV5-1 and J is TRBJ1-3, with 7 nucleotides matching TRBD1. The CDR3 spans 16 residues. Trimming removed 4 bases from V and 0 bases from J; junction bases left unmatched: 7. CDR1 and CDR2 (germline): SGHRS, YFSETQ. CDR3 nucleotides: TGCGCCAGCAGCAAGACAGGGCCGAACTCTGGAAACACCATATATTTT. It specifies CASSKTGPNSGNTIYF.

The V gene is TRBV3-1 (or the pseudogene TRBV3-2), the J gene TRBJ1-2; 9 positions agree with TRBD1. Germline-derived CDR1 and CDR2 are LGHDT and YNNKEL (reference sequence). This CDR3 is built from 16 residues. V lost 1 base to trimming and J lost 4 bases; unmatched junction nucleotides: 7. The CDR3 coding sequence is TGTGCCAGCAGCCAAGGCTCCGGGACAGGGCCCTATGGCTACACCTTC. This encodes CASSQGSGTGPYGYTF.

The rearrangement joins TRBV5-1 to TRBJ1-1, with D uncertain. Germline V gives CDR1 SGHRS, CDR2 YFSETQ. The CDR3 is 15 amino acids. Trimming cost V 1 base and J 1 base, with 11 bases left between them. The CDR3 DNA sequence: TGCGCCAGCAGCTTGAATAGCCTCCCGAACACTGAAGCTTTCTTT. It translates to CASSLNSLPNTEAFF.

The chain's CDR3 is CASRITGDQETQYF. In DNA, the CDR3 is TGCGCCAGCAGAATCACAGGTGACCAAGAGACCCAGTACTTC. The chain employs TRBV5-1 and TRBJ2-5, with D possibly being TRBD1 (5 bases). Germline V gene data show CDR1 as SGHRS and CDR2 as YFSETQ. The CDR3 consists of 14 residues. The V and J ends lost 5 bases and 0 bases respectively, with 11 bases between them.

The chain carries TRBV12-3 or TRBV12-4 and TRBJ2-7; the D gene is possibly TRBD1 (6 bases). This CDR3 is 12 amino acids long. Trimming removed 3 bases from V and 7 bases from J, with 10 bases in between. The CDR3 loop reads CASSFRQGEQYF. The CDR3 DNA reads TGTGCCAGCAGTTTTCGTCAGGGGGAGCAGTACTTC.

This clone was detected once. V and J are TRBV27 and TRBJ1-5; D is possibly TRBD1 (5 bases). The V gene lost 10 bases and the J gene lost 0 bases, with 16 bases spanning the gap. This CDR3 spans 15 amino acids. Germline V gene sequence: CDR1 MNHEY, CDR2 SMNVEV (reference sequence). CDR3 DNA sequence: TGTGCCACCAGACAGTCCCCTTATAGCAATCAGCCCCAGCATTTT. This sequence encodes CATRQSPYSNQPQHF.

The rearrangement joins TRBV7-9 to TRBJ1-2; 7 bases align to TRBD1. Trimming removed 7 bases from V and 4 bases from J; junction bases left unmatched: 3. Germline V gene data show CDR1 as SEHNR and CDR2 as FQNEAQ (reference sequence). The CDR3 contains 12 residues. DNA of the CDR3: TGTGCCAGCAACAGGGACAGCTATGGCTACACCTTC. Its protein is CASNRDSYGYTF. The entire variable domain, with the rest obtained from reference TRBV7-9 and TRBJ1-2, is as follows: DTGVSQNPRHKITKRGQNVTFRCDPISEHNRLYWYRQTLGQGPEFLTYFQNEAQLEKSRLLSDRFSAERPKGSFSTLEIQRTEQGDSAMYLCASNRDSYGYTFGSGTRLTVV.

CDR3 coding DNA: TGTGCCAGCAGTTTTTCCCGGGGGAGTGCGCAGCCCCAGCATTTT. It is translated as CASSFSRGSAQPQHF. The genes are TRBV28 and TRBJ1-5; TRBD1 might be the D (5 bases). The CDR3 runs to 15 residues. CDR1 MDHEN and CDR2 SYDVKM come from the germline V gene. V shed 3 bases and J shed 7 bases, with 16 bases lying between them.

The chain has TRBV19 and TRBJ1-6, with 7 bases aligning to TRBD1. CDR1 and CDR2 (germline): LNHDA, SQIVND (reference sequence). The CDR3 extends over 14 amino acids. J gave up 6 bases and V 2 bases, and 1 base lay outside the gene matches. The DNA of the CDR3 is TGTGCCAGTAGTATAAGACAGGGTAATTCACCCCTCCACTTT. This sequence encodes CASSIRQGNSPLHF.

This rearrangement joins TRBV2 to TRBJ1-5; D is possibly TRBD1 (5 bases). This CDR3 has 14 amino acids. In germline, CDR1 is SNHLY, CDR2 FYNNEI. V was cut by 7 bases and J by 2 bases, with 12 bases left in between. The CDR3 protein is CASMEQTGNQPQHF. The CDR3 DNA follows: TGTGCCAGCATGGAACAGACAGGCAATCAGCCCCAGCATTTT.

This clone was detected only once. The rearrangement uses TRBV7-9 and TRBJ1-3; TRBD1 might be the D (5 bases). Per germline, CDR1 SEHNR and CDR2 FQNEAQ (reference sequence). Trimming removed 2 bases at V and 0 bases at J, with 11 bases between. The CDR3 is 16 residues long. CDR3 sequence reads: CASSLSPGNSGNTIYF. Here the CDR3 DNA reads TGTGCCAGCAGCTTATCACCAGGGAACTCTGGAAACACCATATATTTT.

This clone occurred once. This chain links TRBV5-1 with TRBJ2-3; D perhaps matches TRBD2 (6 bases). The germline gives CDR1 SGHRS, CDR2 YFSETQ. V was pared by 4 bases and J by 4 bases, with 10 bases between. CDR3 size: 13 residues. CDR3 in amino acids: CASSDRLADTQYF. CDR3 DNA sequence: TGCGCCAGCAGCGACAGACTAGCAGATACGCAGTATTTT.

The V call is TRBV28, the J call TRBJ2-1; TRBD2 agrees at 7 bases. V was clipped by 5 bases and J by 0 bases; unmatched bases: 7. The CDR3 sequence is 16 residues long. CDR1 and CDR2 (germline): MDHEN, SYDVKM. The CDR3 is CASSPAPGGSYNEQFF. The CDR3 coding sequence is TGTGCCAGCAGTCCCGCACCGGGGGGCTCCTACAATGAGCAGTTCTTC. Full variable domain (remainder filled in from reference TRBV28 and TRBJ2-1): DVKVTQSSRYLVKRTGEKVFLECVQDMDHENMFWYRQDPGLGLRLIYFSYDVKMKEKGDIPEGYSVSREKKERFSLILESASTNQTSMYLCASSPAPGGSYNEQFFGPGTRLTVL.

In nucleotides, the CDR3 is TGTGCCACCAGTGAAATGACTAGCGGCTCCTACAATGAGCAGTTCTTC. Translation: CATSEMTSGSYNEQFF. The chain joins TRBV24-1 to TRBJ2-1, with 9 bases identical to TRBD2. The V gene's germline CDR1 is KGHDR and CDR2 SFDVKD. V shed 4 bases, J shed 0 bases, and the junction held 3 bases outside the gene matches. This CDR3 comprises 16 residues.

The genes are TRBV5-1 and TRBJ1-2, with 7 bases that match TRBD1. The germline CDR1 and CDR2 sequences are SGHRS and YFSETQ. With 4 bases clipped from V and 0 bases from J, the junction kept 3 bases outside the gene matches. The CDR3 contains 14 residues. The CDR3: CASSTGQTNYGYTF. In DNA, the CDR3 is TGCGCCAGCAGCACGGGACAGACTAACTATGGCTACACCTTC.

This chain connects TRBV6-2 or TRBV6-3 to TRBJ2-3; TRBD2 aligns across 10 bases. After removal of 2 bases from V and 4 bases from J, the junction contained 0 bases not matched to a gene. Germline loops: CDR1 MNHEY, CDR2 SVGEGT. The CDR3 loop spans 14 amino acids. CDR3 sequence reads: CASSYGTSADTQYF. The CDR3 coding sequence is TGTGCCAGCAGTTACGGGACTAGCGCAGATACGCAGTATTTT.

This sequence joins TRBV11-2 and TRBJ2-7; D perhaps matches TRBD2 (5 bases). This CDR3 is built from 15 residues. Between the trimmed V and J ends, which lost 5 bases and 3 bases, there was a span of 17 bases. The V gene's germline CDR1 is SGHAT and CDR2 FQNNGV. The CDR3 bases are TGTGCCAGCAGCCCTAGCCCTAGTACCGTCTACGAGCAGTACTTC. Amino acids: CASSPSPSTVYEQYF.

This clone has only a few counts. The chain joins TRBV6-5 to TRBJ1-2, with D maybe TRBD1 (6 bases). The CDR3 sequence is 12 residues long. Germline lookup yields CDR1 MNHEY and CDR2 SVGAGI. V was pared by 9 bases and J by 2 bases, with 10 bases between. The CDR3 is CASLRGNYGYTF. DNA of the CDR3: TGTGCCAGTCTTAGGGGGAACTATGGCTACACCTTC.

V gene TRBV27 combines with J gene TRBJ1-2, with 8 bases matching TRBD1. Per the germline V gene, CDR1 is MNHEY and CDR2 is SMNVEV (reference sequence). V shed 10 bases and J 3 bases; nucleotides not matched to a gene: 10. This CDR3 has 14 amino acids. DNA of the CDR3: TGTGCCACCTCCCGACAGGGGAGGCACTATGGCTACACCTTC. Amino acid sequence: CATSRQGRHYGYTF.

The chain combines TRBV6-5 with TRBJ2-1, with D possibly TRBD1 on 6 matching bases. V gave up 6 bases and J gave up 6 bases, with 9 bases separating them. From germline, CDR1 is MNHEY and CDR2 SVGAGI. This CDR3 is 12 amino acids long. This CDR3 reads CASRVRGNEQFF. DNA for the CDR3: TGTGCCAGCAGAGTCAGGGGCAATGAGCAGTTCTTC.